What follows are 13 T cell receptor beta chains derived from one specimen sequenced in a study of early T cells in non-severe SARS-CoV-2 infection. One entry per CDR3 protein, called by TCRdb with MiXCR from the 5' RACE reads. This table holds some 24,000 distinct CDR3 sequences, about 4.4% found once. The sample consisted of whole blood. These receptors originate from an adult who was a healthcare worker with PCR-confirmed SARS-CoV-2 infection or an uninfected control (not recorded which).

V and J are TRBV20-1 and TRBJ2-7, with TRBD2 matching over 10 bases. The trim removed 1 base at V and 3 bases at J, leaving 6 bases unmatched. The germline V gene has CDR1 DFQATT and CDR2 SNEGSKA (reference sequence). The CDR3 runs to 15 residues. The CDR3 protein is CSARGSWTSGYEQYF. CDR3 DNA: TGCAGTGCTAGAGGATCGTGGACTAGCGGCTACGAGCAGTACTTC.

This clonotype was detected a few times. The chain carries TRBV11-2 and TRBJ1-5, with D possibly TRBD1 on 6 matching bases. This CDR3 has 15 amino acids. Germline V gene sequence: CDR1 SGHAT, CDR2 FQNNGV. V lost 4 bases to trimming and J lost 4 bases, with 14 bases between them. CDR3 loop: CASSSSDSWNQPQHF. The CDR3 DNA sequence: TGTGCCAGCAGCTCTTCGGACAGCTGGAATCAGCCCCAGCATTTT. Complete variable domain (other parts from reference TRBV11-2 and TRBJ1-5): EAGVAQSPRYKIIEKRQSVAFWCNPISGHATLYWYQQILGQGPKLLIQFQNNGVVDDSQLPKDRFSAERLKGVDSTLKIQPAKLEDSAVYLCASSSSDSWNQPQHFGDGTRLSIL.

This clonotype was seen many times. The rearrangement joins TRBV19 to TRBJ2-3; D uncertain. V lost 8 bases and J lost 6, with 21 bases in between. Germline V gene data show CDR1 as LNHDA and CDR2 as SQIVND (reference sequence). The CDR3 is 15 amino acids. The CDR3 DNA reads TGTGCCAGTGGCGGCACCAGAGAGAATTGGGATACGCAGTATTTT. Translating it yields CASGGTRENWDTQYF.

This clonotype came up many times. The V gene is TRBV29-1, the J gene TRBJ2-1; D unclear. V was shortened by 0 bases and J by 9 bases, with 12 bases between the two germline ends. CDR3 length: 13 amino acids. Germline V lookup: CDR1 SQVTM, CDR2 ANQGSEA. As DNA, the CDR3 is TGCAGCGTTGAAGACGTCAGCGTGGTTGAGCAGTTCTTC. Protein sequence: CSVEDVSVVEQFF.

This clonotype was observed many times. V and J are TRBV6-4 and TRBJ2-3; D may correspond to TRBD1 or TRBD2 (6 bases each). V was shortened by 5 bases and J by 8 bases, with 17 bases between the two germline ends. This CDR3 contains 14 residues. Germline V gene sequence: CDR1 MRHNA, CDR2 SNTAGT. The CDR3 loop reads CASSRGTLTPTQYF. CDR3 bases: TGTGCCAGCAGTCGCGGGACACTAACACCTACGCAGTATTTT.

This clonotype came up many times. The CDR3 coding sequence is TGCAGCGTTGGCCAGGGTCCGGAGACCCAGTACTTC. Protein sequence: CSVGQGPETQYF. The chain couples TRBV29-1 to TRBJ2-5, with a weak D call TRBD1 (5 bases). CDR3 size: 12 residues. Germline CDR1 is SQVTM and CDR2 is ANQGSEA. Trimming stripped 4 bases from V and 5 bases from J, with 11 bases between.

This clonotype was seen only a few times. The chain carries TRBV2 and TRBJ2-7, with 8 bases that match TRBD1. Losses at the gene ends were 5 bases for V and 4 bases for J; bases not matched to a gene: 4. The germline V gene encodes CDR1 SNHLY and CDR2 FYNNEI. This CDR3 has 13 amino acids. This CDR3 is CASSPGGEYEQYF. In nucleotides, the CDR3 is TGTGCCAGCAGTCCAGGGGGCGAGTACGAGCAGTACTTC.

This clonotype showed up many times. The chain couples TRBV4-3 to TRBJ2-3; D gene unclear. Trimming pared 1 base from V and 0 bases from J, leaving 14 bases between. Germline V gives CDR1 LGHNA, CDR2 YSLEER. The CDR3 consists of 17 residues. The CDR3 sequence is CASSQVNLGMSTDTQYF. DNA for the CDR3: TGCGCCAGCAGCCAAGTTAATTTGGGGATGAGCACAGATACGCAGTATTTT.

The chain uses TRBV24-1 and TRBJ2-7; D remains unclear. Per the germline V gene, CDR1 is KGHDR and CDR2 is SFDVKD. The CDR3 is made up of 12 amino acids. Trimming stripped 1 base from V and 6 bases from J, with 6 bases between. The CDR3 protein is CATSDLIGEQYF. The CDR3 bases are TGTGCCACCAGTGATTTAATTGGCGAGCAGTACTTC.

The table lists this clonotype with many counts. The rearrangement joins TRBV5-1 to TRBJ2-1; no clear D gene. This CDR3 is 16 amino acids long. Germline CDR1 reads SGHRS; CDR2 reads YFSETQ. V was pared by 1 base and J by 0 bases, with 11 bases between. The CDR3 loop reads CASSLNLRPSYNEQFF. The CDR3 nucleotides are TGCGCCAGCAGCTTGAATTTACGGCCCTCCTACAATGAGCAGTTCTTC.

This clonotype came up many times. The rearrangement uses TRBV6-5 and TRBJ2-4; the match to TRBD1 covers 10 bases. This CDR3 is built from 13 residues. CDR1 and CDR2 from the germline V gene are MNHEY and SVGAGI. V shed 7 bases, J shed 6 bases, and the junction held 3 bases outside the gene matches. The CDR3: CASTRTGGNIQYF. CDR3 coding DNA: TGTGCCAGCACTCGGACAGGGGGAAACATTCAGTACTTC.

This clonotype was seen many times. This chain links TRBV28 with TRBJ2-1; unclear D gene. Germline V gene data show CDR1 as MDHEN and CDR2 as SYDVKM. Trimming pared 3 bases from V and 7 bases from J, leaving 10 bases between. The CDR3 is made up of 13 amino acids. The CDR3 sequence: CASSLGWSNEQFF. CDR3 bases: TGTGCCAGCAGTTTGGGGTGGAGTAATGAGCAGTTCTTC.

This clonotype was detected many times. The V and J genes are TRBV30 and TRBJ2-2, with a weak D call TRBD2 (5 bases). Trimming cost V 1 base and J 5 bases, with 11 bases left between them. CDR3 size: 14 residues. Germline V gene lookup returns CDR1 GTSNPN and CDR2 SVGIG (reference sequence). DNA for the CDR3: TGTGCCTGGAGTGAACTAGTTGGAACCGGGGAGCTGTTTTTT. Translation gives CAWSELVGTGELFF.